Listed below are T cell receptor beta chains from one sample, sequenced in a study of shared T cell receptors in the human thymus. Using immunoSEQ multiplex PCR, the repertoire was profiled, and TCRdb retains in-frame clones only, with some absent. The sample holds more than 550,000 clones, over 75% seen once. This sample also belongs to another study, concerning human thymus T cells.

Sample: thymocytes. These receptors originate from a boy in the first two years of life with a congenital heart defect. Each CDR3 is given with its conserved first and last residue. Each record gives: clone size, CDR3 length, V gene, D gene, J gene, CDR3 protein, CDR3 DNA. D genes are given only for firm matches. Clone size is given for some rows only: seen once, a few or many times, or a class if the clone is expanded.

>.|18|TRBV14|TRBD2|TRBJ2-1
CASSQDLGGTSIGDEQFF
TGTGCCAGCAGCCAAGATCTGGGGGGGACTAGTATTGGCGATGAGCAGTTCTTC
>.|16|TRBV6-5|TRBD1|TRBJ2-7
CASGNYWDRGNEGQYF
TGTGCCAGCGGTAACTACTGGGACAGGGGGAACGAGGGGCAGTACTTC
>.|14|TRBV6-5|TRBD1|TRBJ2-5
CASTHLGQQETQYF
TGTGCCAGCACCCACCTGGGACAGCAAGAGACCCAGTACTTC
>.|15|TRBV28|TRBD1|TRBJ2-7
CASSLGDREPYEQYF
TGTGCCAGCAGTTTGGGTGACAGGGAGCCCTACGAGCAGTACTTC
>.|15|TRBV5-6|TRBD1|TRBJ1-5
CASSPWTGGNQPQHF
TGTGCCAGCAGCCCCTGGACAGGGGGCAATCAGCCCCAGCATTTT
>.|16|TRBV9|.|TRBJ2-3
CASSPIVGARGDTQYF
TGTGCCAGCAGCCCTATCGTAGGGGCGCGTGGAGATACGCAGTATTTT
>.|16|TRBV15|.|TRBJ2-3
CATNTISDLRTDTQYF
TGTGCCACCAATACTATTTCGGATTTACGCACAGATACGCAGTATTTT
>.|15|TRBV30|.|TRBJ1-6
CAWENSRGNNSPLHF
TGTGCCTGGGAAAACAGTAGGGGTAATAATTCACCCCTCCACTTT
>.|15|TRBV4-3|TRBD1|TRBJ2-4
CASSQNRGAKNIQYF
TGCGCCAGCAGCCAAAACAGGGGAGCCAAAAACATTCAGTACTTC
>few|15|TRBV4-3|TRBD2|TRBJ2-7
CASSPTSAGGSEQYF
TGCGCCAGCAGCCCCACATCAGCGGGAGGCTCCGAGCAGTACTTC
>.|18|TRBV4-3|TRBD2|TRBJ2-1
CASSQEAQTSGVFNEQFF
TGCGCCAGCAGCCAAGAGGCCCAAACTAGCGGGGTTTTCAATGAGCAGTTCTTC
>.|16|TRBV9|TRBD2|TRBJ2-5
CASSVGIAGGPGTQYF
TGTGCCAGCAGCGTAGGAATAGCGGGAGGGCCGGGGACCCAGTACTTC
>.|18|TRBV5-1|.|TRBJ2-1
CASSLFGRVGPRYNEQFF
TGCGCCAGCAGCTTGTTCGGCAGGGTGGGTCCCCGCTACAATGAGCAGTTCTTC
>.|16|TRBV5-4|.|TRBJ2-3
CASSSRTASGTDTQYF
TGTGCCAGCAGTTCGAGGACAGCCTCTGGCACAGATACGCAGTATTTT
>.|15|TRBV5-5|TRBD1|TRBJ1-1
CASSLPGQGNTEAFF
TGTGCCAGCAGCCTTCCCGGACAGGGGAACACTGAAGCTTTCTTT
>.|15|TRBV5-6|TRBD2|TRBJ2-1
CASRTGGPLYNEQFF
TGTGCCAGCAGGACGGGAGGGCCCTTATACAATGAGCAGTTCTTC
>few|15|TRBV14|TRBD1|TRBJ2-5
CASSHNTGGGETQYF
TGTGCCAGCAGCCACAACACAGGGGGTGGCGAGACCCAGTACTTC
>.|15|TRBV7-8|TRBD2|TRBJ2-3
CASRSTSVSTDTQYF
TGTGCCAGCAGGTCGACTAGCGTTAGCACAGATACGCAGTATTTT
>.|15|TRBV10-3|TRBD1|TRBJ2-7
CAIGIDRVTTYEQYF
TGTGCCATCGGTATAGACAGGGTTACGACCTACGAGCAGTACTTC
>.|16|TRBV6-1|TRBD1|TRBJ1-1
CASSECQTGNNTEAFF
TGTGCCAGCAGTGAATGTCAGACAGGGAACAACACTGAAGCTTTCTTT
>.|16|TRBV6-5|.|TRBJ1-1
CASSYSRQGNNTEAFF
TGTGCCAGCAGTTACTCCAGGCAGGGTAATAACACTGAAGCTTTCTTT
>.|14|TRBV28|TRBD1|TRBJ1-4
CASRGDRENEKLFF
TGTGCCAGCAGGGGGGACAGGGAGAATGAAAAACTGTTTTTT
>few|15|TRBV25-1|.|TRBJ2-7
CASSESSDSSYEQYF
TGTGCCAGCAGTGAATCATCGGACAGCTCCTACGAGCAGTACTTC